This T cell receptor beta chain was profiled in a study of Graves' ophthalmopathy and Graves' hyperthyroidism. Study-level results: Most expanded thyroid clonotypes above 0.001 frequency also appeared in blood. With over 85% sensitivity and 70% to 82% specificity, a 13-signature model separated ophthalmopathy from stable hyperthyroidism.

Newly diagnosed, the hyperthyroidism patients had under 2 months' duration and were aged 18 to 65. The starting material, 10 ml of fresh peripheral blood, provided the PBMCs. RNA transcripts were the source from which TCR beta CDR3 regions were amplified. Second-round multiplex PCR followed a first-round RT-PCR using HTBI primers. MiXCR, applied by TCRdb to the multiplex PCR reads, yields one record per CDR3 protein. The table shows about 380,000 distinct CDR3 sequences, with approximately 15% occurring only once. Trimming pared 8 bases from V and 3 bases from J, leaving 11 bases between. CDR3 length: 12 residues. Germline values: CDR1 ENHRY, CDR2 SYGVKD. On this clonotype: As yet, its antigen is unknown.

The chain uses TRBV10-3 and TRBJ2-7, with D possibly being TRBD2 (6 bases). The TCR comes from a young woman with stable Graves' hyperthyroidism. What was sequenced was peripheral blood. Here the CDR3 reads CAIGGSNYEQYF. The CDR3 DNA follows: TGTGCCATCGGGGGGAGTAACTACGAGCAGTACTTC.